Listed here is a single T cell receptor beta chain. The data were taken from a study of T cells after somatic rescue of genetic block. Trimming cost V 8 bases and J 2 bases, with 15 bases left between them. This CDR3 is 14 amino acids long. The germline gives CDR1 MDHEN, CDR2 SYDVKM. Data came from immunoSEQ multiplex PCR; TCRdb stores just in-frame clones and leaves some out. Of tens of thousands of clones listed, approximately 91% are singletons. This rearrangement joins TRBV28 to TRBJ1-1; D possibly corresponds to TRBD1 (6 bases). The sample consisted of peripheral blood mononuclear cells (PBMCs). This receptor was taken from a man aged 25 to 40. The CDR3 nucleotides are TGTGCCAGCGCCACGGGACACAGAAACACTGAAGCTTTCTTT. It codes for CASATGHRNTEAFF.